One and the same sample provided the 19 T cell receptor beta chains below, sequenced in a study of T cells in Graves' hyperthyroidism and ophthalmopathy. Regions amplified from RNA transcripts were the TCR beta CDR3 regions. First-round RT-PCR with HTBI primers amplified the TCR CDR3 region. TCRdb reanalysed the multiplex PCR reads using MiXCR and keeps one entry per CDR3 protein. Of 600,000 or so distinct CDR3 sequences in the sample, around 16% are singletons; the top ten hold approximately 3.9%. Specimen: blood. The receptors originated from a woman aged 25 to 39 with Graves' hyperthyroidism.

This clonotype was seen more than once but under ten times. The CDR3 protein is CASSLGTSGPGSSEQFF. CDR3 coding DNA: TGTGCCAGCAGCCTTGGGACTAGCGGTCCCGGAAGCTCTGAGCAGTTCTTC. The chain links TRBV3-1 to TRBJ2-1; 11 nucleotides match TRBD2. The ends lost 4 bases at V and 9 bases at J; junction bases unmatched: 14. The length of the CDR3 is 17 residues. Germline V lookup: CDR1 LGHDT, CDR2 YNNKEL (reference sequence).

At least ten counts were recorded for this clonotype. The chain carries TRBV30 and TRBJ2-1, with unresolved D. CDR1 is GTSNPN, CDR2 SVGIG, per germline (reference sequence). The CDR3 contains 13 residues. Between the trimmed V and J ends, which lost 1 base and 5 bases, there was a span of 9 bases. CDR3: CAWSAWSDNEQFF. In DNA form, the CDR3 reads TGTGCCTGGAGTGCTTGGAGCGACAATGAGCAGTTCTTC.

This clonotype was detected only a few times. The CDR3 reads CASSYSGRGNQPQHF. The CDR3, as DNA: TGTGCCAGCAGTTACTCTGGCCGGGGCAATCAGCCCCAGCATTTT. The chain carries TRBV6-5 and TRBJ1-5; D remains unclear. The CDR3 sequence is 15 residues long. Per the germline V gene, CDR1 is MNHEY and CDR2 is SVGAGI. Between the trimmed V and J ends, which lost 0 bases and 2 bases, there was a span of 8 bases.

This chain joins TRBV12-3 or TRBV12-4 and TRBJ1-5; no clear D. The CDR3 is 13 amino acids. Trimming removed 8 bases from V and 1 base from J, with 9 bases in between. The CDR3 here is CASRINSNQPQHF. The CDR3 region has the DNA TGTGCCAGCCGTATAAACAGCAATCAGCCCCAGCATTTT.

This sequence joins TRBV12-3 or TRBV12-4 and TRBJ1-5; tentative D call: TRBD1 (5 bases). The V end lost 6 bases, the J end lost 8 bases, and 14 bases lay between the germline ends. The CDR3 runs to 13 residues. CDR3 coding DNA: TGTGCCAGCAGCCACAACAGGTATGAGCCCCAGCATTTT. This translates into CASSHNRYEPQHF.

This clonotype was recorded only once. An end of the junction differs from the germline gene, which may be a read error. The chain couples TRBV9 to TRBJ2-3; D may correspond to TRBD1 or TRBD2 (6 bases each). The CDR3 has 16 amino acids. Germline CDR1 reads SGDLS; CDR2 reads YYNGEE. In DNA form, the CDR3 reads TGTGCCGGCAGCCTGGGGGCAGGAGGGTTAGGAGATACGCAGTATTTT. This codes for CAGSLGAGGLGDTQYF. The full variable domain, completed using reference TRBV9 and TRBJ2-3, is DSGVTQTPKHLITATGQRVTLRCSPRSGDLSVYWYQQSLDQGLQFLIQYYNGEERAKGNILERFSAQQFPDLHSELNLSSLELGDSALYFCAGSLGAGGLGDTQYFGPGTRLTVL.

There are many counts of this clonotype. The rearrangement links TRBV7-9 to TRBJ2-2; D unclear. Per the germline V gene, CDR1 is SEHNR and CDR2 is FQNEAQ (reference sequence). The V end lost 4 bases, the J end lost 0 bases, and 12 bases lay between the germline ends. The CDR3 spans 16 residues. CDR3 nucleotides: TGTGCCAGCAGCTCGAGAGGATTTGCGAACACCGGGGAGCTGTTTTTT. As protein: CASSSRGFANTGELFF.

This clonotype was counted many times. The V gene is TRBV6-1, the J gene TRBJ1-1; D is perhaps TRBD1 (5 bases). Looked up from germline, CDR1 is MNHNS and CDR2 is SASEGT. V was pared by 6 bases and J by 6 bases, with 20 bases between. The CDR3 loop spans 15 amino acids. For the CDR3, the DNA is TGTGCCAGCAGGCCGACCGGGGCCCCCGGGTCTGAAGCTTTCTTT. Translating gives CASRPTGAPGSEAFF.

In this sample, this clonotype turned up many times. The chain is built from TRBV12-3 or TRBV12-4 and TRBJ1-6; TRBD1 matches 8 bases. There are 15 residues in the CDR3. J lost 7 bases, V lost 4 bases, and 6 bases had no gene match. The CDR3 sequence: CASSSRTGWNSPLHF. As DNA, the CDR3 is TGTGCCAGCAGTTCCCGGACAGGGTGGAATTCACCCCTCCACTTT.

This clonotype was observed a handful of times. The J gene is TRBJ1-5, the V gene TRBV20-1, with unresolved D. Germline CDR1 is DFQATT and CDR2 is SNEGSKA (reference sequence). V was shortened by 1 base and J by 6 bases, with 7 bases between the two germline ends. This CDR3 has 12 residues. As DNA, the CDR3 is TGCAGTGCTAGAGTAGGGCGTCAGCCCCAGCATTTT. Amino acid sequence: CSARVGRQPQHF.

This clonotype was observed many times. The J gene is TRBJ2-7, the V gene TRBV7-2, with TRBD1 as a possible D gene (5 bases). The germline CDR1 and CDR2 sequences are SGHTA and FQGNSA. The V gene lost 0 bases and the J gene lost 6 bases, with 12 bases spanning the gap. The CDR3 consists of 14 residues. CDR3 nucleotides: TGTGCCAGCAGCTTAGCAAGCTATAGGGGCGAGCAGTACTTC. Protein product: CASSLASYRGEQYF.

CDR3 residues: CASSQETLGGYNEQFF. Here the CDR3 DNA reads TGTGCCAGCAGCCAAGAAACACTTGGCGGCTACAATGAGCAGTTCTTC. The chain recombines TRBV3-1 with TRBJ2-1; no definite D call. Deletions cut 0 bases from V and 3 bases from J, with 12 bases between. The germline gives CDR1 LGHDT, CDR2 YNNKEL (reference sequence). The CDR3 loop spans 16 amino acids.

This clonotype was detected a few times. This sequence joins TRBV20-1 and TRBJ2-7; 9 nucleotides line up with TRBD2. There are 15 residues in the CDR3. CDR1 and CDR2 from the germline V gene are DFQATT and SNEGSKA (reference sequence). Trimming at V came to 2 bases and at J to 6 bases, leaving 11 bases not matched to a gene. The CDR3 DNA follows: TGCAGTGCTAGACTCCTAGCGGGAAGATCCAGCGAGCAGTACTTC. Its translation is CSARLLAGRSSEQYF.

V is TRBV18 and J is TRBJ2-6; TRBD1 might be the D (5 bases). V dropped 3 bases and J dropped 2 bases, with 8 bases sitting between them. This CDR3 has 15 amino acids. CDR1 and CDR2 from the germline V gene are KGHSH and LQKENI. CDR3 sequence: CASSPQGTGANVLTF. Here the CDR3 DNA reads TGTGCCAGCTCACCTCAGGGAACTGGGGCCAACGTCCTGACTTTC.

In its sample, this clonotype was seen many times. The chain has TRBV7-2 and TRBJ2-3, with D hard to call. The germline V and J ends were trimmed by 5 bases and 2 bases, with 20 bases remaining between them. CDR1 SGHTA and CDR2 FQGNSA come from the germline V gene. This CDR3 is built from 17 residues. Written as DNA, the CDR3 is TGTGCCAGCAGCCCTATTGTGCTTGCTGGGAACACAGATACGCAGTATTTT. Protein sequence: CASSPIVLAGNTDTQYF. Together with reference TRBV7-2 and TRBJ2-3, the CDR3 gives the full variable domain: GAGVSQSPSNKVTEKGKDVELRCDPISGHTALYWYRQSLGQGLEFLIYFQGNSAPDKSGLPSDRFSAERTGGSVSTLTIQRTQQEDSAVYLCASSPIVLAGNTDTQYFGPGTRLTVL.

The rearrangement uses TRBV7-9 and TRBJ2-7; 10 bases are shared with TRBD2. Per the germline V gene, CDR1 is SEHNR and CDR2 is FQNEAQ (reference sequence). J lost 4 bases, V lost 6 bases, and 9 bases had no gene match. The CDR3 consists of 15 residues. CDR3 loop: CASSSLGTSVYEQYF. CDR3 sequence (DNA): TGTGCCAGCAGTTCTTTAGGGACTAGCGTTTACGAGCAGTACTTC.

As concerns this clonotype: Possible read error: a much larger clone is one base away. The gene calls are TRBV7-2 and TRBJ1-1, with D uncertain. Germline V gene data show CDR1 as SGHTA and CDR2 as FQGNSA. The CDR3 covers 13 residues. The CDR3 loop is CASSSPLNTEALF. The CDR3 DNA reads as TGTGCCAGCAGCTCCCCATTGAACACTGAAGCTCTCTTT.

This clonotype was counted ten times or more. The genes are TRBV6-2 or TRBV6-3 and TRBJ2-7, with TRBD2 as a possible D gene (5 bases). The CDR3 loop spans 13 amino acids. V was clipped by 10 bases and J by 4 bases, with 17 bases between them. Germline-derived CDR1 and CDR2 are MNHEY and SVGEGT. The CDR3 bases are TGTGCCACCGGGGTGCAGGTGAGATACGAGCAGTACTTC. Translation gives CATGVQVRYEQYF.

V is TRBV11-3 and J is TRBJ1-1; a possible D gene is TRBD1 (5 bases). Germline-derived CDR1 and CDR2 are SGHNT and YENEEA. The CDR3 length is 18 residues. Trimming cost V 1 base and J 12 bases, with 30 bases left between them. The chain's CDR3 is CASSLGTTGNEGLAGSFF. CDR3 in DNA: TGTGCCAGCAGCTTAGGTACAACGGGTAATGAGGGACTCGCTGGGTCTTTCTTT.